The 5 T cell receptor beta chains in this list originate from one sample, sequenced in a study of control samples from healthy donors and cancer patients. The assay was immunoSEQ multiplex PCR, and TCRdb's table has in-frame clones only and misses some. The sample includes roughly 150,000 clones, approximately 93% of them seen just once. The sequencing input was blood. The receptors stem from a man aged 18-30 years in good health.

The chain joins TRBV10-3 to TRBJ1-3, with no clear D. V lost 4 bases and J lost 1, with 11 bases in between. The CDR3 length is 15 residues. The germline V gene has CDR1 ENHRY and CDR2 SYGVKD. The CDR3 nucleotides read TGTGCCATCAGTGGGGGAGAAAGGTCTGGAAACACCATATATTTT. Amino acid sequence: CAISGGERSGNTIYF.

This chain connects TRBV3-1 (or the pseudogene TRBV3-2) to TRBJ2-3; 9 bases fit TRBD2. V was clipped by 4 bases and J by 4 bases; unmatched bases: 9. This CDR3 has 16 amino acids. Germline V gene sequence: CDR1 LGHDT, CDR2 YNNKEL (reference sequence). This chain's CDR3 is CASSLAGGLRADTQYF. For the CDR3, the DNA is TGTGCCAGCAGCCTTGCGGGGGGGCTAAGGGCAGATACGCAGTATTTT.

This clone has a count of ten or more. The chain joins TRBV6-1 to TRBJ2-1; 8 bases fit TRBD1. V trimming: 3 bases; J trimming: 2 bases; junction bases outside the gene matches: 6. In germline, CDR1 is MNHNS, CDR2 SASEGT. This CDR3 region has 16 residues. The CDR3 DNA is TGTGCCAGCAGTGATTGGACAGGGCGACCCTACAATGAGCAGTTCTTC. Protein sequence: CASSDWTGRPYNEQFF.

This rearrangement joins TRBV7-9 to TRBJ2-2; D possibly corresponds to TRBD2 (5 bases). CDR3 length: 18 residues. CDR1 SEHNR and CDR2 FQNEAQ come from the germline V gene (reference sequence). V gave up 3 bases and J gave up 6 bases, with 23 bases separating them. CDR3 in amino acids: CASSFKTGHGGRPGELFF. In DNA, the CDR3 is TGTGCCAGCAGCTTTAAAACGGGTCACGGAGGAAGGCCCGGGGAGCTGTTTTTT.

CDR3 in DNA: TGTGCCAGCAGTTCCCAGGTTGGGCACAGGCGGTTTTGGGCTTTCTTT. Protein sequence: CASSSQVGHRRFWAFF. The chain recombines TRBV28 with TRBJ1-1; TRBD1 is a possible D gene (5 bases). This CDR3 is built from 16 residues. Germline V gene sequence: CDR1 MDHEN, CDR2 SYDVKM. Trimming took 4 bases from V and 11 from J, leaving 26 bases between them.